One sample yielded the 14 T cell receptor beta chains listed below, sequenced in a study of blood T cell repertoires in COVID-19. Method: immunoSEQ multiplex PCR; TCRdb's copy keeps in-frame clones and lacks some. The sample contains some 73,000 clones, 65% to 85% of which appear only once. Sequenced input: peripheral blood. These receptors were collected from a woman aged 60-75 years with acute or convalescent COVID-19.

The V gene is TRBV19, the J gene TRBJ1-1, with D possibly matching TRBD1 (5 bases). The CDR3 contains 16 residues. V was pared by 5 bases and J by 0 bases, with 16 bases between. CDR1 and CDR2 from the germline V gene are LNHDA and SQIVND (reference sequence). For the CDR3, the DNA is TGTGCCAGTAGTCGATTTGGGGGGGGAATGAACACTGAAGCTTTCTTT. It specifies CASSRFGGGMNTEAFF.

The chain couples TRBV6-5 to TRBJ1-2, with TRBD1 as a possible D gene (5 bases). The CDR3 length is 14 residues. Germline values: CDR1 MNHEY, CDR2 SVGAGI. V lost 5 bases, J lost 8 bases, and 18 bases lay in between. DNA for the CDR3: TGTGCCAGCAGTACTCCAGGGTCTATTCGGGGCTACACCTTC. Translation: CASSTPGSIRGYTF.

The chain recombines TRBV2 with TRBJ2-5; 15 bases match TRBD2. The germline V gene has CDR1 SNHLY and CDR2 FYNNEI. The CDR3 contains 18 residues. V lost 1 base and J lost 5; bases outside the gene matches: 8. This chain's CDR3 is CASSEGGLAGGARETQYF. CDR3 nucleotides: TGTGCCAGCAGTGAAGGGGGACTAGCGGGAGGCGCTCGCGAGACCCAGTACTTC.

This sequence joins TRBV12-3 or TRBV12-4 and TRBJ1-1, with D unclear. The CDR3 is 13 amino acids. Trimming stripped 3 bases from V and 1 base from J, with 6 bases between. The DNA of the CDR3 is TGTGCCAGCAGTTTGAGGGAGAACACTGAAGCTTTCTTT. It encodes CASSLRENTEAFF.

This clone has a handful of counts. V usage is TRBV5-4 and J usage is TRBJ2-2, with 9 positions matching TRBD2. The germline V gene has CDR1 SGHNT and CDR2 YYREEE (reference sequence). Germline trimming cut 4 bases from V and 4 bases from J; bases unmatched to any gene: 20. This CDR3 region has 20 residues. Here the CDR3 reads CASSERTSPNLAGVTGELFF. For the CDR3, the DNA is TGTGCCAGCAGCGAGCGAACCTCGCCTAATTTAGCGGGAGTCACCGGGGAGCTGTTTTTT.

The rearrangement links TRBV6-1 to TRBJ1-5; a weak D match, TRBD1 (6 bases). The length of the CDR3 is 19 residues. CDR1 and CDR2 from the germline V gene are MNHNS and SASEGT. V was shortened by 4 bases and J by 4 bases, with 26 bases between the two germline ends. The CDR3 DNA reads as TGTGCCAGCAGTGGACGTCGAGCGGGGGCGACGGATGGTAATCAGCCCCAGCATTTT. The encoded protein is CASSGRRAGATDGNQPQHF.

In DNA, the CDR3 is TGCAGCGTTGAACGGGAGTACCAAGAGACCCAGTACTTC. It translates to CSVEREYQETQYF. This chain joins TRBV29-1 and TRBJ2-5; D might be TRBD2 (6 bases). With 2 bases removed from V and 0 bases from J, the gap between germline ends came to 7 bases. In germline, CDR1 is SQVTM, CDR2 ANQGSEA. The CDR3 is made up of 13 amino acids.

The chain combines TRBV28 with TRBJ2-1, with TRBD2 identical over 8 bases. The J segment lost 3 bases and the V segment lost 4 bases, leaving 5 bases of the junction unmatched. The CDR3 sequence is 15 residues long. CDR1 is MDHEN, CDR2 SYDVKM, per germline. The CDR3 coding sequence is TGTGCCAGCAGTTATAGCGGGACTAGCTACAATGAGCAGTTCTTC. Its translation: CASSYSGTSYNEQFF.

J is TRBJ2-3 and V is TRBV5-1, with 15 bases matching TRBD2. The germline V gene encodes CDR1 SGHRS and CDR2 YFSETQ. V trimming: 3 bases; J trimming: 0 bases; junction bases outside the gene matches: 8. CDR3 length equals 19 residues. The CDR3 DNA reads TGCGCCAGCAGCTCTCTAGGGACTAGCGGGGGGCCTAGCACAGATACGCAGTATTTT. Protein product: CASSSLGTSGGPSTDTQYF.

This clone is a singleton in its sample. This chain uses TRBV9 with TRBJ2-5; weak D call: TRBD2 (6 bases). The germline gives CDR1 SGDLS, CDR2 YYNGEE. V was cut by 0 bases and J by 0 bases, with 9 bases left in between. This CDR3 has 15 amino acids. In DNA form, the CDR3 reads TGTGCCAGCAGCGTAGCGGAGGGGTACCAAGAGACCCAGTACTTC. Its translation is CASSVAEGYQETQYF. Full variable domain (outside the CDR3, taken from reference TRBV9 and TRBJ2-5): DSGVTQTPKHLITATGQRVTLRCSPRSGDLSVYWYQQSLDQGLQFLIQYYNGEERAKGNILERFSAQQFPDLHSELNLSSLELGDSALYFCASSVAEGYQETQYFGPGTRLLVL.

The chain has TRBV19 and TRBJ1-1; 9 nucleotides line up with TRBD1. The CDR3 runs to 14 residues. Germline CDR1 and CDR2: LNHDA and SQIVND (reference sequence). Trimming cost V 4 bases and J 6 bases; bases outside gene matches: 6. The CDR3 nucleotides read TGTGCCAGTAGTAACGGACAGGGGATCCCTGAAGCTTTCTTT. Translation: CASSNGQGIPEAFF.

The V and J genes are TRBV2 and TRBJ2-5; 10 nucleotides agree with TRBD2. This CDR3 is built from 15 residues. The germline V gene has CDR1 SNHLY and CDR2 FYNNEI. The trim removed 3 bases at V and 5 bases at J, leaving 6 bases unmatched. DNA for the CDR3: TGTGCCAGCAGTGAGATAGCGGGGGGCTCGGAGACCCAGTACTTC. This codes for CASSEIAGGSETQYF.

J is TRBJ1-1 and V is TRBV12-3 or TRBV12-4; possible D gene TRBD1, 5 bases. Trimming stripped 5 bases from V and 3 bases from J, with 10 bases between. CDR3 length: 13 residues. CDR3 nucleotide sequence: TGTGCCAGCAGTCCAGACAGCTACACTGAAGCTTTCTTT. Translated: CASSPDSYTEAFF.

This clone came up many times. The rearrangement links TRBV2 to TRBJ2-7; 7 bases map to TRBD2. Per germline, CDR1 SNHLY and CDR2 FYNNEI. This CDR3 is built from 12 residues. Trimming at V came to 8 bases and at J to 5 bases, leaving 6 bases not matched to a gene. CDR3 in DNA: TGTGCCAGCTCTAGCGGCGTCGACGAGCAGTACTTC. Translation gives CASSSGVDEQYF.